This T cell receptor (beta chain) was captured by sequencing in a study of CD8+ T cells in alopecia areata. Reverse transcription of extracted RNA yielded cDNA, which provided the sequencing template. Assay used: immunoSEQ multiplex PCR; TCRdb lists only in-frame clones, some missing. The sample lists a few hundred thousand clones, around three fifths occurring once. General study findings and limits: Scalp repertoires also include resident alphabeta T cells from normal skin.

The CDR3 is 14 amino acids. V shed 6 bases, J shed 9 bases, and the junction held 5 bases outside the gene matches. Looked up from germline, CDR1 is MGHRA and CDR2 is YSYEKL. To note about this clone: The antigen remains unidentified.

The chain links TRBV4-1 to TRBJ2-1, with TRBD2 matching 13 bases. The receptor comes from a human donor in good health. Sequencing used CD8+ T cells sorted from blood. In DNA, the CDR3 is TGCGCCAGCAGACTAGCGGGGGGGCCTTCTGAGCAGTTCTTC. Amino acids: CASRLAGGPSEQFF.